The 13 T cell receptor beta chains reported below all come from one sample, sequenced in a study of T cell clones after liver transplantation (dated by TCRdb to about 2019). To prepare the library, the immunoSEQ multiplex PCR assay was applied. Imported from immuneACCESS, the table was reduced by TCRdb to in-frame sequences with V and J called. These copies leave out some clones; in studies compared against another copy, an unresolved V gene accounts for under half, and the cause of the remainder is not known. The sample includes 15,000 to 20,000 clones, with around 81% observed a single time. Together, the top ten hold 35% of the sample. Sequencing used CD8+ T cells from blood, obtained less than 50 months after liver transplant. These receptors all stem from a human patient who received a liver transplant. After transplantation, some T cells may belong to the graft donor instead of the recipient.

V and J are TRBV6-1 and TRBJ2-7, with TRBD1 identical over 7 bases. Trimming cost V 4 bases and J 2 bases; bases outside gene matches: 11. CDR1 and CDR2 (germline): MNHNS, SASEGT. CDR3 length equals 16 residues. The CDR3: CASSGNSGTDTYEQYF. In DNA form, the CDR3 reads TGTGCCAGCAGTGGGAACTCCGGGACAGATACCTACGAGCAGTACTTC.

The chain carries TRBV11-2 and TRBJ2-2, with TRBD2 as a possible D gene (6 bases). CDR3 length: 17 residues. Germline V lookup: CDR1 SGHAT, CDR2 FQNNGV. Trimming stripped 0 bases from V and 4 bases from J, with 15 bases between. In nucleotides, the CDR3 is TGTGCCAGCAGCTTAGAAGGCGGGGCAGTAAGCACCGGGGAGCTGTTTTTT. Its protein product is CASSLEGGAVSTGELFF. Drawing the rest from reference TRBV11-2 and TRBJ2-2, the complete variable domain is EAGVAQSPRYKIIEKRQSVAFWCNPISGHATLYWYQQILGQGPKLLIQFQNNGVVDDSQLPKDRFSAERLKGVDSTLKIQPAKLEDSAVYLCASSLEGGAVSTGELFFGEGSRLTVL.

V is TRBV2 and J is TRBJ1-6; D call uncertain. V lost 5 bases and J lost 5, with 13 bases in between. Per germline, CDR1 SNHLY and CDR2 FYNNEI. The CDR3 is made up of 15 amino acids. The CDR3 loop reads CASSLWVTDNSPLHF. The CDR3 DNA reads TGTGCCAGCAGTTTATGGGTTACGGATAATTCACCCCTCCACTTT.

The gene calls are TRBV11-2 and TRBJ2-7; TRBD1 or TRBD2 may be the D gene (5 bases each). The CDR3 runs to 17 residues. V was pared by 3 bases and J by 6 bases, with 24 bases between. Germline values: CDR1 SGHAT, CDR2 FQNNGV. The CDR3 DNA follows: TGTGCCAGCAGCTTCTGTGAGGGACCTTCCTCGTCTTGCGAGCAGTACTTC. Translation gives CASSFCEGPSSSCEQYF. Full variable domain (missing parts from reference TRBV11-2 and TRBJ2-7): EAGVAQSPRYKIIEKRQSVAFWCNPISGHATLYWYQQILGQGPKLLIQFQNNGVVDDSQLPKDRFSAERLKGVDSTLKIQPAKLEDSAVYLCASSFCEGPSSSCEQYFGPGTRLTVT.

The CDR3 here is CASSQDRVEVSGELFF. CDR3 DNA sequence: TGCGCCAGCAGCCAAGACAGGGTGGAGGTGAGCGGGGAGCTGTTTTTT. The chain combines TRBV4-3 with TRBJ2-2; D may correspond to TRBD1 or TRBD2 (5 bases each). CDR3 length: 16 residues. Germline CDR1 LGHNA, CDR2 YSLEER. Trimming stripped 0 bases from V and 7 bases from J, with 15 bases between.

J is TRBJ2-7 and V is TRBV28, with D perhaps TRBD2 (6 bases). CDR3 length equals 16 residues. Germline assignment: CDR1 MDHEN and CDR2 SYDVKM. V was pared by 7 bases and J by 4 bases, with 23 bases between. CDR3: CASTQRGGGLKYEQYF. The CDR3 nucleotides read TGTGCCAGCACCCAACGAGGAGGAGGACTAAAATACGAGCAGTACTTC. The whole variable domain, filled in from reference TRBV28 and TRBJ2-7, reads DVKVTQSSRYLVKRTGEKVFLECVQDMDHENMFWYRQDPGLGLRLIYFSYDVKMKEKGDIPEGYSVSREKKERFSLILESASTNQTSMYLCASTQRGGGLKYEQYFGPGTRLTVT.

This clone was seen a few times. V gene TRBV7-2 combines with J gene TRBJ1-2; D perhaps matches TRBD1 (5 bases). From germline, CDR1 is SGHTA and CDR2 FQGNSA. V lost 7 bases and J 6 bases, leaving 18 bases between the germline ends. The CDR3 contains 14 residues. The CDR3 loop is CASNPAGGGHGYTF. The CDR3 coding sequence is TGTGCCAGCAACCCCGCCGGGGGAGGCCATGGCTACACCTTC.

The V call is TRBV4-1, the J call TRBJ2-5; D remains unclear. Per germline, CDR1 MGHRA and CDR2 YSYEKL. This CDR3 region has 11 residues. V was clipped by 3 bases and J by 6 bases, with 5 bases between them. This CDR3 is CASSQGQTQYF. The CDR3 bases are TGCGCCAGCAGCCAGGGCCAGACCCAGTACTTC.

A single count supports this clone. This chain links TRBV7-9 with TRBJ2-7, with 8 positions matching TRBD1. Germline V gene lookup returns CDR1 SEHNR and CDR2 FQNEAQ (reference sequence). This CDR3 contains 15 residues. Trimming at V came to 3 bases and at J to 1 base, leaving 5 bases not matched to a gene. The CDR3 spells CASSLDRAPSYEQYF. Written as DNA, the CDR3 is TGTGCCAGCAGCTTGGACAGGGCTCCTTCCTACGAGCAGTACTTC. Full variable domain (outside the CDR3, taken from reference TRBV7-9 and TRBJ2-7): DTGVSQNPRHKITKRGQNVTFRCDPISEHNRLYWYRQTLGQGPEFLTYFQNEAQLEKSRLLSDRFSAERPKGSFSTLEIQRTEQGDSAMYLCASSLDRAPSYEQYFGPGTRLTVT.

V and J are TRBV7-2 and TRBJ2-7; TRBD2 matches 8 bases. Unmatched junction bases numbered 3, after V lost 0 bases and J lost 2 bases. The CDR3 covers 15 residues. Germline loops: CDR1 SGHTA, CDR2 FQGNSA. The CDR3 protein is CASSLAALAAYEQYF. The CDR3, as DNA: TGTGCCAGCAGCTTAGCCGCACTAGCGGCCTACGAGCAGTACTTC.

This clone was counted a few times. The rearrangement uses TRBV2 and TRBJ1-2, with D maybe TRBD1 (5 bases). Looked up from germline, CDR1 is SNHLY and CDR2 is FYNNEI. This CDR3 has 11 residues. V lost 8 bases and J lost 6, with 10 bases in between. CDR3 DNA sequence: TGTGCCAGCCCCCTGGGGGATGGCTACACCTTC. It translates to CASPLGDGYTF.

The chain combines TRBV4-1 with TRBJ2-7; 8 bases are a match to TRBD1. In germline, CDR1 is MGHRA, CDR2 YSYEKL. The CDR3 has 15 amino acids. V was pared by 5 bases and J by 3 bases, with 9 bases of the junction left unmatched. The CDR3 protein is CASSVRQGRIYEQYF. The CDR3 nucleotides read TGCGCCAGCAGCGTTCGACAGGGGCGCATCTACGAGCAGTACTTC.

The table lists this clone with a count of one. The J gene is TRBJ1-1, the V gene TRBV19; 7 nucleotides align to TRBD1. The germline V gene encodes CDR1 LNHDA and CDR2 SQIVND (reference sequence). The CDR3 has 14 amino acids. The V gene end was trimmed by 5 bases and the J gene end by 0 bases; junction bases not matched to a gene: 3. The CDR3 spells CASSWDSLNTEAFF. As DNA, the CDR3 is TGTGCCAGTAGTTGGGACAGCCTGAACACTGAAGCTTTCTTT. The full variable domain, its missing parts supplied by reference TRBV19 and TRBJ1-1, is DGGITQSPKYLFRKEGQNVTLSCEQNLNHDAMYWYRQDPGQGLRLIYYSQIVNDFQKGDIAEGYSVSREKKESFPLTVTSAQKNPTAFYLCASSWDSLNTEAFFGQGTRLTVV.